Each of the 29 T cell receptor beta chains below was sequenced from the same sample in a study of blood T cells in healthy people across ages. Next came a second PCR, run for about 6 to 11 cycles, which used a sample-barcoded 5' primer along with a J-beta primer mix. TCRdb re-derived calls from the 5' RACE reads in MiXCR, one entry per CDR3 protein. The sample holds 850,000 to 1,100,000 distinct CDR3 sequences, under 40% seen once. Sequenced input: blood. These receptors were collected from a young man in good health.

V gene TRBV20-1 combines with J gene TRBJ2-1; D is uncertain. The CDR3 totals 14 residues. The germline V gene has CDR1 DFQATT and CDR2 SNEGSKA (reference sequence). Between the trimmed V and J ends, which lost 3 bases and 0 bases, there was a span of 9 bases. CDR3 in DNA: TGCAGTGCTAGCCCCTGGGGCTCCTACAATGAGCAGTTCTTC. It translates to CSASPWGSYNEQFF.

This clonotype was seen more than once but under ten times. This chain uses TRBV20-1 with TRBJ2-3; D not resolved. V lost 3 bases to trimming and J lost 4 bases, with 8 bases between them. Germline assignment: CDR1 DFQATT and CDR2 SNEGSKA (reference sequence). The CDR3 is 12 residues long. DNA for the CDR3: TGCAGTGCTAGTGTGGCCCCAGATACGCAGTATTTT. As protein: CSASVAPDTQYF.

This clonotype occurred a few times. The rearrangement uses TRBV5-1 and TRBJ1-2; perhaps TRBD1 as D (5 bases). The CDR3 runs 18 residues. Germline V gives CDR1 SGHRS, CDR2 YFSETQ. Trimming removed 2 bases from V and 5 bases from J, with 25 bases in between. CDR3 loop: CASSFDSVLTGGEYGYTF. CDR3 DNA sequence: TGCGCCAGCAGCTTTGACAGCGTGCTAACGGGCGGGGAATATGGCTACACCTTC.

This clonotype was observed a handful of times. This chain connects TRBV5-1 to TRBJ1-2, with 9 bases fitting TRBD1. V shed 1 base, J shed 13 bases, and the junction held 8 bases outside the gene matches. The CDR3 runs to 13 residues. The V gene's germline CDR1 is SGHRS and CDR2 YFSETQ. For the CDR3, the DNA is TGCGCCAGCAGCTTGCCCCGGGACAGGGAGATCACCTTC. Translated: CASSLPRDREITF.

This clonotype was observed a handful of times. The chain is built from TRBV20-1 and TRBJ2-7; 10 nucleotides match TRBD2. V shed 0 bases, J shed 0 bases, and the junction held 2 bases outside the gene matches. Looked up from germline, CDR1 is DFQATT and CDR2 is SNEGSKA (reference sequence). This CDR3 has 15 residues. The CDR3 protein is CSARESGGASYEQYF. The CDR3 bases are TGCAGTGCTAGAGAAAGCGGGGGGGCCTCCTACGAGCAGTACTTC.

The chain employs TRBV12-3 or TRBV12-4 and TRBJ1-4; D perhaps matches TRBD1 (5 bases). Trimming stripped 6 bases from V and 7 bases from J, with 18 bases between. The CDR3 runs to 15 residues. The CDR3 bases are TGTGCCAGCAGCGTTGAAGGGGTAGTGGTTGAAAAACTGTTTTTT. This gives the protein CASSVEGVVVEKLFF.

The DNA for the CDR3 is TGTGCCATCCGACTACAGGGGATCACAGATACGCAGTATTTT. Its protein product is CAIRLQGITDTQYF. This rearrangement joins TRBV10-3 to TRBJ2-3; TRBD1 matches at 7 bases. Germline CDR1 reads ENHRY; CDR2 reads SYGVKD. CDR3 length equals 14 residues. V lost 8 bases to trimming and J lost 2 bases; unmatched junction nucleotides: 7.

A few counts support this clonotype. The rearrangement uses TRBV7-2 and TRBJ1-4; 9 nucleotides align to TRBD1. The germline V gene has CDR1 SGHTA and CDR2 FQGNSA. This CDR3 comprises 16 residues. Unmatched junction bases numbered 4, after V lost 0 bases and J lost 5 bases. The CDR3 spells CASSLAWDRANEKLFF. In nucleotides, the CDR3 is TGTGCCAGCAGCTTAGCCTGGGACAGGGCAAATGAAAAACTGTTTTTT.

This clonotype was counted a few times. The chain is built from TRBV6-2 or TRBV6-3 and TRBJ1-2; no definite D call. The CDR3 runs 14 residues. Trimming cost V 7 bases and J 2 bases, with 14 bases left between them. The germline CDR1 and CDR2 sequences are MNHEY and SVGEGT. The CDR3 protein is CASTSSTENYGYTF. In nucleotides, the CDR3 is TGTGCCAGCACCTCGTCCACCGAAAACTATGGCTACACCTTC.

The V call is TRBV5-1, the J call TRBJ2-2; a possible D gene is TRBD1 (5 bases). This CDR3 has 15 residues. Germline CDR1 reads SGHRS; CDR2 reads YFSETQ. The germline V and J ends were trimmed by 0 bases and 2 bases, with 8 bases remaining between them. The CDR3 here is CASSLDQGNTGELFF. CDR3 nucleotides: TGCGCCAGCAGCTTGGACCAGGGAAACACCGGGGAGCTGTTTTTT.

The sample holds a few counts of this clonotype. The CDR3 sequence is CASSLAGVHEQFF. Written as DNA, the CDR3 is TGTGCCAGCAGTTTAGCAGGGGTCCATGAGCAGTTCTTC. The rearrangement joins TRBV12-3 or TRBV12-4 to TRBJ2-1; maybe TRBD1 (5 bases). The ends were cut back, 0 bases at V and 8 bases at J, with 8 bases in the middle. This CDR3 has 13 residues.

J is TRBJ1-2 and V is TRBV14; possible D gene TRBD1, 5 bases. Trimming took 3 bases from V and 6 from J, leaving 5 bases between them. This CDR3 spans 11 amino acids. CDR1 is SGHDN, CDR2 FVKESK, per germline. The CDR3 protein is CASSQGDGYTF. CDR3 bases: TGTGCCAGCAGCCAGGGGGATGGCTACACCTTC.

V gene TRBV6-2 or TRBV6-3 combines with J gene TRBJ2-7; a weak D match, TRBD1 (5 bases). Trimming took 7 bases from V and 7 from J, leaving 17 bases between them. CDR1 is MNHEY, CDR2 SVGEGT, per germline. The CDR3 runs to 13 residues. The CDR3 here is CASTDLSRVEQYF. DNA of the CDR3: TGTGCCAGCACGGACCTTTCCAGGGTGGAGCAGTACTTC.

This clonotype has a handful of counts. The chain joins TRBV9 to TRBJ2-2; D call uncertain. Germline lookup yields CDR1 SGDLS and CDR2 YYNGEE. Trimming stripped 4 bases from V and 3 bases from J, with 4 bases between. The CDR3 length is 12 residues. The DNA of the CDR3 is TGTGCCAGCAGCCATTACACCGGGGAGCTGTTTTTT. This encodes CASSHYTGELFF.

This clonotype was found a few times. CDR3 coding DNA: TGTGCCAGCAGCCCCTCGGGGACCTTCCAAGAGACCCAGTACTTC. It encodes CASSPSGTFQETQYF. The chain couples TRBV7-2 to TRBJ2-5, with D tentatively TRBD1 or TRBD2 (5 bases each). The V and J ends lost 5 bases and 1 base respectively, with 14 bases between them. Germline V gene sequence: CDR1 SGHTA, CDR2 FQGNSA. The CDR3 consists of 15 residues.

This clonotype was seen more than once but under ten times. The V gene is TRBV24-1, the J gene TRBJ2-1; D is uncertain. Trimming removed 4 bases from V and 4 bases from J, with 13 bases in between. In germline, CDR1 is KGHDR, CDR2 SFDVKD. The CDR3 sequence is 15 residues long. This chain's CDR3 is CATSDPNRPYNEQFF. The CDR3 DNA reads as TGTGCCACCAGTGACCCAAATCGACCATACAATGAGCAGTTCTTC.

This chain connects TRBV4-2 to TRBJ1-1, with D hard to call. The CDR3 is 16 residues long. Deletions cut 0 bases from V and 2 bases from J, with 13 bases between. The germline V gene has CDR1 LGHNA and CDR2 YNFKEQ. CDR3 nucleotide sequence: TGTGCCAGCAGCCAAGATGGGCTAGGAGCCAACACTGAAGCTTTCTTT. Translating gives CASSQDGLGANTEAFF.

For this clonotype: The CDR3 carries no conserved terminal phenylalanine or tryptophan, so it likely arises from a read error. The chain carries TRBV29-1 and TRBJ2-7, with 8 bases aligning to TRBD1. The CDR3 runs 13 residues. Germline V gene lookup returns CDR1 SQVTM and CDR2 ANQGSEA. V dropped 5 bases and J dropped 7; count of bases not matched to a gene: 10. CDR3 nucleotide sequence: TGCAGCGTTCCGGGACAGGCCGTCAATGAGCAGTACTCC. This translates into CSVPGQAVNEQYS.

This clonotype was found a few times. This sequence joins TRBV27 and TRBJ1-1, with TRBD1 as a possible D gene (6 bases). Germline V gives CDR1 MNHEY, CDR2 SMNVEV (reference sequence). The CDR3 consists of 16 residues. The V and J ends lost 4 bases and 10 bases respectively, with 25 bases between them. The chain's CDR3 is CASSSSVGASMLRAFF. CDR3 DNA: TGTGCCAGCAGTTCCTCGGTGGGGGCTAGTATGCTTCGAGCTTTCTTT.

The J gene is TRBJ1-2, the V gene TRBV2; perhaps TRBD1 as D (5 bases). The length of the CDR3 is 15 residues. The germline V gene encodes CDR1 SNHLY and CDR2 FYNNEI. Trimming stripped 3 bases from V and 4 bases from J, with 15 bases between. DNA of the CDR3: TGTGCCAGCAGTGATAGGTCAGGGTCCCTCTATGGCTACACCTTC. This codes for CASSDRSGSLYGYTF.

J is TRBJ2-1 and V is TRBV5-1; the D gene is possibly TRBD2 (7 bases). The CDR3 loop spans 16 amino acids. V lost 3 bases and J lost 2, with 15 bases in between. Germline assignment: CDR1 SGHRS and CDR2 YFSETQ. CDR3 residues: CASSSGGGAPYNEQFF. CDR3 bases: TGCGCCAGCAGCTCCGGAGGGGGGGCGCCCTACAATGAGCAGTTCTTC.

This clonotype was counted at least ten times. The chain has TRBV12-3 or TRBV12-4 and TRBJ1-1, with a possible D match to TRBD1 (5 bases). This CDR3 has 13 amino acids. Trimming shortened V by 6 bases and J by 8 bases, and 16 bases separated the two germline ends. The CDR3: CASRLPGPGEAFF. In DNA form, the CDR3 reads TGTGCCAGCAGGCTTCCGGGACCGGGAGAAGCTTTCTTT.

This clonotype has a count of ten or more. The chain couples TRBV4-3 to TRBJ1-2, with D unclear. In germline, CDR1 is LGHNA, CDR2 YSLEER. Trimming pared 3 bases from V and 4 bases from J, leaving 9 bases between. The CDR3 consists of 13 residues. The CDR3 spells CASSQARLYGYTF. Here the CDR3 DNA reads TGCGCCAGCAGCCAGGCGCGGCTCTATGGCTACACCTTC.

The chain recombines TRBV7-9 with TRBJ1-3; no definite D call. This CDR3 is 16 amino acids long. Between the trimmed V and J ends, which lost 2 bases and 0 bases, there was a span of 11 bases. Germline loops: CDR1 SEHNR, CDR2 FQNEAQ (reference sequence). In nucleotides, the CDR3 is TGTGCCAGCAGCTTATCTTCAAGGATCTCTGGAAACACCATATATTTT. Translated, it gives CASSLSSRISGNTIYF.

This clonotype was found a few times. This sequence joins TRBV3-1 and TRBJ2-3; D uncertain. The CDR3 length is 12 residues. V shed 3 bases and J shed 8 bases, with 9 bases lying between them. The germline V gene has CDR1 LGHDT and CDR2 YNNKEL (reference sequence). CDR3 sequence (DNA): TGTGCCAGCAGCCAGCTCCCGGGTACGCAGTATTTT. Translated: CASSQLPGTQYF.

The rearrangement joins TRBV30 to TRBJ2-5; 10 bases fit TRBD2. Trimming took 3 bases from V and 4 from J; bases not matched to a gene: 2. The CDR3 totals 13 residues. Per germline, CDR1 GTSNPN and CDR2 SVGIG (reference sequence). The CDR3 is CAWSIAGGETQYF. The DNA of the CDR3 is TGTGCCTGGAGCATAGCGGGAGGAGAGACCCAGTACTTC. Full variable domain (remainder filled in from reference TRBV30 and TRBJ2-5): SQTIHQWPATLVQPVGSPLSLECTVEGTSNPNLYWYRQAAGRGLQLLFYSVGIGQISSEVPQNLSASRPQDRQFILSSKKLLLSDSGFYLCAWSIAGGETQYFGPGTRLLVL.

This clonotype was seen a handful of times. The J gene is TRBJ1-5, the V gene TRBV7-3; D is unclear. This CDR3 contains 16 residues. The V gene's germline CDR1 is SGHTA and CDR2 FQGTGA. V shed 5 bases and J shed 0 bases, with 14 bases lying between them. This chain's CDR3 is CASSHRQPYSNQPQHF. CDR3 DNA: TGTGCCAGCAGCCACCGGCAACCCTATAGCAATCAGCCCCAGCATTTT.

J is TRBJ2-2 and V is TRBV20-1; maybe TRBD1 (5 bases). From germline, CDR1 is DFQATT and CDR2 SNEGSKA (reference sequence). This CDR3 has 14 residues. V was pared by 6 bases and J by 3 bases, with 14 bases between. CDR3 in amino acids: CSAAQGFDTGELFF. In nucleotides, the CDR3 is TGCAGTGCCGCCCAGGGTTTCGACACCGGGGAGCTGTTTTTT.

The V call is TRBV2, the J call TRBJ1-2; 10 nucleotides agree with TRBD1. CDR1 and CDR2 from the germline V gene are SNHLY and FYNNEI. With 5 bases clipped from V and 7 bases from J, the junction kept 7 bases outside the gene matches. The CDR3 covers 14 residues. CDR3 loop: CASSKIGTGAGYTF. DNA of the CDR3: TGTGCCAGCAGTAAAATAGGGACAGGGGCTGGCTACACCTTC. Drawing the rest from reference TRBV2 and TRBJ1-2, the complete variable domain is EPEVTQTPSHQVTQMGQEVILRCVPISNHLYFYWYRQILGQKVEFLVSFYNNEISEKSEIFDDQFSVERPDGSNFTLKIRSTKLEDSAMYFCASSKIGTGAGYTFGSGTRLTVV.